Presented here are 15 T cell receptor beta chains from one specimen sequenced in a study of OX40 agonist ivuxolimab in advanced cancers. The protocol was immunoSEQ multiplex PCR, while the TCRdb copy is restricted to in-frame clones and leaves out a portion. There are 100,000 or so clones in the sample; about 96% occur only once, and approximately 2% lies in the top ten. Sequenced here: CD4+ or CD8+ T cells sorted from blood, sampled in a trial of the OX40 agonist ivuxolimab. Receptor source: an adult with an advanced solid tumor such as melanoma, head and neck, liver or kidney cancer.

As for this clone: An end of the junction differs from the germline gene, which may be a read error. The V gene is TRBV11-2, the J gene TRBJ2-7; the match to TRBD1 covers 7 bases. This CDR3 spans 14 amino acids. CDR1 and CDR2 from the germline V gene are SGHAT and FQNNGV. CDR3 loop: CASSTGTSSYEQYF. CDR3 nucleotide sequence: TGCGCCAGCTCGACAGGGACCAGCTCCTACGAGCAGTACTTC.

The chain couples TRBV27 to TRBJ1-5; TRBD1 might be the D (5 bases). The CDR3 sequence is 13 residues long. V shed 6 bases and J shed 7 bases, with 13 bases lying between them. Germline assignment: CDR1 MNHEY and CDR2 SMNVEV (reference sequence). CDR3 residues: CASSSTVWQPQHF. CDR3 in DNA: TGTGCCAGCAGCTCGACAGTCTGGCAGCCCCAGCATTTT.

The rearrangement links TRBV9 to TRBJ2-3; no clear D gene. CDR1 is SGDLS, CDR2 YYNGEE, per germline. The CDR3 loop spans 13 amino acids. The ends were cut back, 5 bases at V and 5 bases at J, with 12 bases in the middle. CDR3 sequence (DNA): TGTGCCAGCAGTAGCCTCGCGGTAGATACGCAGTATTTT. Its translation: CASSSLAVDTQYF.

The CDR3 DNA sequence: TGTGCCAGCAGTACTAAAACTTCTACCTACGAGCAGTACTTC. Translated, it gives CASSTKTSTYEQYF. This chain connects TRBV11-2 to TRBJ2-7, with D unresolved. Trimming removed 6 bases from V and 2 bases from J, with 14 bases in between. Germline CDR1 SGHAT, CDR2 FQNNGV. The CDR3 is 14 residues long.

This clone came up once. This chain connects TRBV6-5 to TRBJ1-1; possibly TRBD1 for D (6 bases). With 0 bases removed from V and 6 bases from J, the gap between germline ends came to 8 bases. CDR3 length: 13 residues. From germline, CDR1 is MNHEY and CDR2 SVGAGI. The DNA for the CDR3 is TGTGCCAGCAGTTACTCGGGGGCCCCTGAAGCTTTCTTT. Translating gives CASSYSGAPEAFF.

V usage is TRBV5-8 and J usage is TRBJ1-1; D perhaps matches TRBD1 (6 bases). Trimming took 5 bases from V and 4 from J, leaving 24 bases between them. The CDR3 is made up of 17 amino acids. CDR1 and CDR2 from the germline V gene are SGHTS and YDEGEE. In DNA form, the CDR3 reads TGTGCCAGCAGGTCGGGGGCCATTTCTCTGATAGGCACTGAAGCTTTCTTT. It yields the protein CASRSGAISLIGTEAFF.

This chain joins TRBV14 and TRBJ1-1; maybe TRBD1 (6 bases). The CDR3 is 17 residues long. Germline lookup yields CDR1 SGHDN and CDR2 FVKESK. V shed 2 bases and J shed 4 bases, with 20 bases lying between them. CDR3 residues: CASSQYILQGGGTEAFF. The CDR3 nucleotides read TGTGCCAGCAGCCAATATATACTACAGGGTGGCGGCACTGAAGCTTTCTTT.

The chain joins TRBV7-6 to TRBJ2-6, with D possibly being TRBD1 (5 bases). Between the trimmed V and J ends, which lost 11 bases and 1 base, there was a span of 9 bases. This CDR3 is built from 13 residues. CDR1 and CDR2 (germline): SGHVS, FNYEAQ. DNA for the CDR3: TGTGCCTGTGGGGCTTCTGGGGCCAACGTCCTGACTTTC. Translation: CACGASGANVLTF.

The V and J genes are TRBV10-1 and TRBJ1-2, with D perhaps matching TRBD1 (6 bases). Trimming removed 6 bases at V and 6 bases at J, with 11 bases between. There are 12 residues in the CDR3. CDR1 WNHNN and CDR2 SYGVQD come from the germline V gene (reference sequence). The CDR3 region is CASSRGRNGYTF. DNA for the CDR3: TGCGCCAGCAGCAGGGGCCGGAATGGCTACACCTTC.

A single count supports this clone. The chain links TRBV5-1 to TRBJ1-1, with unresolved D. This CDR3 is 13 amino acids long. The germline V gene has CDR1 SGHRS and CDR2 YFSETQ. V was pared by 0 bases and J by 10 bases, with 13 bases between. CDR3 residues: CASSLAGPDGAFF. The CDR3 DNA follows: TGCGCCAGCAGCTTGGCCGGTCCCGACGGAGCTTTCTTT.

This chain uses TRBV6-1 with TRBJ2-7; TRBD1 aligns across 9 bases. The CDR3 has 16 residues. The V gene's germline CDR1 is MNHNS and CDR2 SASEGT. Germline trimming cut 2 bases from V and 4 bases from J; bases unmatched to any gene: 9. This chain's CDR3 is CASSELFGDRAYEQYF. The CDR3 DNA sequence: TGTGCCAGCAGTGAACTATTCGGGGACAGGGCTTACGAGCAGTACTTC.

The rearrangement uses TRBV13 and TRBJ2-7; D is uncertain. This CDR3 has 15 amino acids. Germline V gene lookup returns CDR1 PRHDT and CDR2 FYEKMQ (reference sequence). The ends were cut back, 3 bases at V and 0 bases at J, with 12 bases in the middle. CDR3 nucleotides: TGTGCCAGCAGCTTCCGAGTCATCAGCTCCTACGAGCAGTACTTC. This codes for CASSFRVISSYEQYF.

The chain couples TRBV29-1 to TRBJ2-7; D remains unclear. This CDR3 spans 12 amino acids. The V end was cut by 4 bases, the J end by 3 bases, with 10 bases between. Germline V gene data show CDR1 as SQVTM and CDR2 as ANQGSEA. In nucleotides, the CDR3 is TGCAGCGTTGCTCTGGGAATCTACGAGCAGTACTTC. Protein product: CSVALGIYEQYF.

The V and J genes are TRBV6-1 and TRBJ2-4, with 9 bases lining up with TRBD1. The CDR3 runs to 15 residues. Germline-derived CDR1 and CDR2 are MNHNS and SASEGT. J was trimmed by 7 bases and V by 6 bases; bases with no gene match: 10. CDR3: CASSPPRTGGNIQYF. The CDR3 region has the DNA TGTGCCAGCAGCCCGCCCCGAACAGGGGGCAACATTCAGTACTTC.

The chain has TRBV4-3 and TRBJ2-7; 8 nucleotides line up with TRBD2. Germline V gives CDR1 LGHNA, CDR2 YSLEER. With 1 base clipped from V and 0 bases from J, the junction kept 2 bases outside the gene matches. The CDR3 has 15 amino acids. CDR3 sequence: CASSQGTSSSYEQYF. The CDR3 DNA sequence: TGCGCCAGCAGCCAAGGGACTAGCAGCTCCTACGAGCAGTACTTC.